These 29 T cell receptor beta chains share one sample of origin, sequenced in a study of T cells after yellow fever vaccination. MiXCR was run by TCRdb on the 5' RACE reads, yielding one entry per CDR3 protein. The data contain about 210,000 distinct CDR3 sequences, less than 7.5% of them singletons. Specimen: CD4+ T cells sorted from PBMCs, collected on the day of the yellow fever booster vaccination. The receptors shown here come from a man aged 30 to 45 who received the YFV17D yellow fever vaccine.

This clonotype has just a few counts. The chain links TRBV7-9 to TRBJ2-7, with D hard to call. Trimming left V 1 base short and J 2 bases short, with 9 bases between. The CDR3 is 14 residues long. Looked up from germline, CDR1 is SEHNR and CDR2 is FQNEAQ (reference sequence). The CDR3 spells CASSLGHSTYEQYF. CDR3 DNA sequence: TGTGCCAGCAGCTTAGGCCACAGTACCTACGAGCAGTACTTC.

Ten or more counts support this clonotype. This sequence joins TRBV7-9 and TRBJ2-7, with D unclear. In germline, CDR1 is SEHNR, CDR2 FQNEAQ (reference sequence). Trimming cost V 0 bases and J 6 bases, with 9 bases left between them. This CDR3 contains 13 residues. The CDR3 nucleotides are TGTGCCAGCAGCTTAGCCGTTCAAAGCGAGCAGTACTTC. Translation: CASSLAVQSEQYF.

This clonotype was seen at least ten times. The gene calls are TRBV20-1 and TRBJ1-3, with D unclear. V dropped 0 bases and J dropped 4 bases, with 10 bases sitting between them. The CDR3 covers 14 residues. The V gene's germline CDR1 is DFQATT and CDR2 SNEGSKA (reference sequence). CDR3 sequence: CSARDKGGGNTIYF. The DNA for the CDR3 is TGCAGTGCTAGAGACAAAGGCGGCGGAAACACCATATATTTT.

V usage is TRBV30 and J usage is TRBJ2-1; 9 bases fit TRBD2. The junction had 8 bases not matched to a gene; V was cut back by 4 bases and J by 7 bases. Germline V gene sequence: CDR1 GTSNPN, CDR2 SVGIG (reference sequence). CDR3 length equals 14 residues. The CDR3 reads CAWKFGGRANEQFF. CDR3 bases: TGTGCCTGGAAGTTCGGCGGGAGGGCAAATGAGCAGTTCTTC.

The chain employs TRBV6-5 and TRBJ2-7; D may match TRBD1 or TRBD2 (5 bases each). The CDR3 length is 13 residues. V shed 6 bases and J shed 7 bases, with 16 bases lying between them. Germline assignment: CDR1 MNHEY and CDR2 SVGAGI. The CDR3, as DNA: TGTGCCAGCAGCCCGGGACGGTTTAGAGAGCAGTACTTC. This gives the protein CASSPGRFREQYF.

V and J are TRBV10-3 and TRBJ2-5; TRBD2 matches 11 bases. Germline assignment: CDR1 ENHRY and CDR2 SYGVKD. V dropped 8 bases and J dropped 5; count of bases not matched to a gene: 10. This CDR3 comprises 15 residues. The CDR3, as DNA: TGTGCCATCGCCCCCCTAGCGGGAGGATCCGAGACCCAGTACTTC. Residues: CAIAPLAGGSETQYF.

This clonotype was observed a handful of times. The V call is TRBV4-3, the J call TRBJ2-3; perhaps TRBD2 as D (5 bases). Per the germline V gene, CDR1 is LGHNA and CDR2 is YSLEER. The CDR3 covers 16 residues. V lost 0 bases and J lost 1, with 11 bases in between. The CDR3 sequence is CASSQDLRTGTDTQYF. In DNA form, the CDR3 reads TGCGCCAGCAGCCAAGATCTAAGGACTGGCACAGATACGCAGTATTTT.

This clonotype was counted ten times or more. The J gene is TRBJ2-5, the V gene TRBV29-1, with D perhaps TRBD2 (6 bases). V gave up 7 bases and J gave up 5 bases, with 17 bases separating them. This CDR3 spans 13 amino acids. Per the germline V gene, CDR1 is SQVTM and CDR2 is ANQGSEA. The CDR3 DNA reads as TGCAGCGGAATTCAGGGAGGATCGGAGACCCAGTACTTC. Translating gives CSGIQGGSETQYF.

In this sample, this clonotype turned up many times. V gene TRBV6-1 combines with J gene TRBJ1-3; weak D call: TRBD1 (5 bases). Deletions cut 9 bases from V and 1 base from J, with 13 bases between. CDR3 length: 14 residues. The germline gives CDR1 MNHNS, CDR2 SASEGT. The CDR3 DNA reads as TGTGCCAGTCGGAAGGGGTCTTCTGGAAACACCATATATTTT. This sequence encodes CASRKGSSGNTIYF.

The chain is built from TRBV30 and TRBJ2-1; 11 positions agree with TRBD2. The trim removed 2 bases at V and 6 bases at J, leaving 9 bases unmatched. This CDR3 spans 16 amino acids. Germline loops: CDR1 GTSNPN, CDR2 SVGIG (reference sequence). DNA of the CDR3: TGTGCCTGGAGTCTGAAGACTAGCGGGGTTTTCAATGAGCAGTTCTTC. Its translation: CAWSLKTSGVFNEQFF.

This clonotype was found a few times. The chain couples TRBV2 to TRBJ2-1; D is possibly TRBD1 or TRBD2 (6 bases each). The CDR3 covers 15 residues. Trimming took off 7 bases at V and 3 bases at J, with 16 bases between the two ends. Germline lookup yields CDR1 SNHLY and CDR2 FYNNEI. CDR3 DNA: TGTGCCAGCATCGAGGGGGGCAGGGACTACAATGAGCAGTTCTTC. This encodes CASIEGGRDYNEQFF.

The V gene is TRBV12-3 or TRBV12-4, the J gene TRBJ2-3, with 12 bases matching TRBD2. The V and J ends lost 9 bases and 7 bases, in that order; junction bases with no gene match: 17. The CDR3 extends over 17 amino acids. The CDR3 region has the DNA TGTGCCAGTTCCCACCTAGCGGGAGGGCCGAACGAAAATACGCAGTATTTT. Protein sequence: CASSHLAGGPNENTQYF.

This chain connects TRBV9 to TRBJ2-1; 10 positions match TRBD2. Germline V gives CDR1 SGDLS, CDR2 YYNGEE. J lost 7 bases, V lost 3 bases, and 7 bases had no gene match. This CDR3 spans 15 amino acids. The CDR3 loop reads CASSAPGLAWNEQFF. In nucleotides, the CDR3 is TGTGCCAGCAGCGCCCCGGGACTAGCGTGGAATGAGCAGTTCTTC.

There are many counts of this clonotype. V and J are TRBV5-1 and TRBJ2-4, with D maybe TRBD2 (6 bases). From germline, CDR1 is SGHRS and CDR2 YFSETQ. The CDR3 totals 16 residues. Trimming took 4 bases from V and 0 from J, leaving 14 bases between them. CDR3 nucleotides: TGCGCCAGCAGCCCCGGGACTCGACTAGCCAAAAACATTCAGTACTTC. This codes for CASSPGTRLAKNIQYF.

The V gene is TRBV29-1, the J gene TRBJ2-2, with D possibly TRBD1 on 6 matching bases. CDR1 and CDR2 (germline): SQVTM, ANQGSEA. The CDR3 covers 13 residues. V lost 7 bases to trimming and J lost 4 bases, with 13 bases between them. CDR3 region: CSGGTLLTGELFF. The DNA for the CDR3 is TGCAGCGGGGGGACATTACTCACCGGGGAGCTGTTTTTT.

This clonotype has ten or more counts. This rearrangement joins TRBV20-1 to TRBJ2-1; 11 positions match TRBD1. This CDR3 has 13 amino acids. V shed 5 bases, J shed 9 bases, and the junction held 6 bases outside the gene matches. Germline V gene data show CDR1 as DFQATT and CDR2 as SNEGSKA (reference sequence). CDR3 sequence (DNA): TGCAGTGCTGGAGGACAGGGGGCGCGTGAGCAGTTCTTC. It yields the protein CSAGGQGAREQFF.

This clonotype was found many times. V and J are TRBV29-1 and TRBJ2-3, with D hard to call. With 7 bases removed from V and 10 bases from J, the gap between germline ends came to 15 bases. Germline V gives CDR1 SQVTM, CDR2 ANQGSEA. The CDR3 sequence is 11 residues long. The CDR3 loop is CSAGESVSQYF. CDR3 bases: TGCAGCGCTGGGGAATCCGTATCGCAGTATTTT.

This clonotype has just a few counts. V is TRBV11-2 and J is TRBJ2-1; D gene unclear. Germline-derived CDR1 and CDR2 are SGHAT and FQNNGV. The length of the CDR3 is 15 residues. Trimming took off 1 base at V and 2 bases at J, with 9 bases between the two ends. The CDR3 DNA is TGTGCCAGCAGCTTAGGAGGATACACCTACAATGAGCAGTTCTTC. It translates to CASSLGGYTYNEQFF. Filled out from reference TRBV11-2 and TRBJ2-1, the complete variable domain reads EAGVAQSPRYKIIEKRQSVAFWCNPISGHATLYWYQQILGQGPKLLIQFQNNGVVDDSQLPKDRFSAERLKGVDSTLKIQPAKLEDSAVYLCASSLGGYTYNEQFFGPGTRLTVL.

The chain couples TRBV7-3 to TRBJ2-1; either TRBD1 or TRBD2 may fit D (5 bases each). Trimming removed 1 base at V and 6 bases at J, with 16 bases between. Germline-derived CDR1 and CDR2 are SGHTA and FQGTGA. The CDR3 is 16 amino acids. CDR3 loop: CASSLRGPMGANEQFF. The CDR3 bases are TGTGCCAGCAGCTTAAGGGGACCAATGGGAGCCAATGAGCAGTTCTTC.

This clonotype was seen many times. The chain combines TRBV18 with TRBJ2-1; no definite D call. The CDR3 contains 11 residues. The ends were cut back, 2 bases at V and 6 bases at J, with 2 bases in the middle. Germline CDR1 KGHSH, CDR2 LQKENI. The CDR3 DNA reads as TGTGCCAGCTCACCAAGCAATGAGCAGTTCTTC. Amino acids: CASSPSNEQFF.

In this sample, this clonotype turned up many times. The chain recombines TRBV9 with TRBJ2-1; D is undetermined. Germline CDR1 reads SGDLS; CDR2 reads YYNGEE. Trimming removed 4 bases at V and 2 bases at J, with 19 bases between. The CDR3 contains 17 residues. The CDR3: CASSIKGEGIAYNEQFF. The CDR3 DNA follows: TGTGCCAGCAGCATCAAAGGAGAAGGGATAGCCTACAATGAGCAGTTCTTC.

Ten or more counts support this clonotype. The chain uses TRBV9 and TRBJ1-5; 7 nucleotides align to TRBD1. After removal of 4 bases from V and 3 bases from J, the junction contained 4 bases not matched to a gene. The CDR3 loop spans 14 amino acids. Per the germline V gene, CDR1 is SGDLS and CDR2 is YYNGEE. The CDR3 coding sequence is TGTGCCAGCAGCCGGGACAGCTTCAATCAGCCCCAGCATTTT. Its translation is CASSRDSFNQPQHF.

This clonotype was counted a few times. The chain joins TRBV30 to TRBJ1-5; D is uncertain. Per the germline V gene, CDR1 is GTSNPN and CDR2 is SVGIG (reference sequence). This CDR3 has 13 residues. Trimming stripped 0 bases from V and 1 base from J, with 4 bases between. The CDR3: CAWSVRSNQPQHF. CDR3 in DNA: TGTGCCTGGAGTGTCCGAAGCAATCAGCCCCAGCATTTT.

The chain carries TRBV5-1 and TRBJ2-1; D not resolved. This CDR3 spans 11 amino acids. Germline V gene lookup returns CDR1 SGHRS and CDR2 YFSETQ. V was cut by 4 bases and J by 8 bases, with 7 bases left in between. CDR3 protein: CASSRDHEQFF. DNA of the CDR3: TGCGCCAGCAGCCGTGATCATGAGCAGTTCTTC.

The chain is built from TRBV5-4 and TRBJ2-2, with 7 positions matching TRBD2. The CDR3 consists of 16 residues. CDR1 is SGHNT, CDR2 YYREEE, per germline (reference sequence). Trimming removed 0 bases from V and 7 bases from J; junction bases left unmatched: 9. The DNA of the CDR3 is TGTGCCAGCAGCTTGGGGAGCGGGACCCTCGTCGGGGAGCTGTTTTTT. This translates into CASSLGSGTLVGELFF. The variable domain in full, completed from reference TRBV5-4 and TRBJ2-2, reads ETGVTQSPTHLIKTRGQQVTLRCSSQSGHNTVSWYQQALGQGPQFIFQYYREEENGRGNFPPRFSGLQFPNYSSELNVNALELDDSALYLCASSLGSGTLVGELFFGEGSRLTVL.

This clonotype was counted only a few times. The chain combines TRBV20-1 with TRBJ2-3; a weak D match, TRBD1 (5 bases). The CDR3 is 16 amino acids. V was cut by 0 bases and J by 0 bases, with 13 bases left in between. Germline V CDR1 and CDR2: DFQATT, SNEGSKA (reference sequence). CDR3 in DNA: TGCAGTGCTAGAGAAGCAGGACGGACAAGCACAGATACGCAGTATTTT. This gives the protein CSAREAGRTSTDTQYF.

The chain recombines TRBV6-1 with TRBJ2-1; D possibly corresponds to TRBD1 (5 bases). V lost 2 bases, J lost 7 bases, and 18 bases lay in between. The CDR3 contains 16 residues. Germline CDR1 MNHNS, CDR2 SASEGT. For the CDR3, the DNA is TGTGCCAGCAGTGAAAGGGGATCGAGCCTAGAAAATGAGCAGTTCTTC. Translation: CASSERGSSLENEQFF.

This clonotype has a handful of counts. The V call is TRBV10-3, the J call TRBJ2-1; 7 bases are a match to TRBD1. J gave up 7 bases and V 7 bases, and 10 bases lay outside the gene matches. CDR1 ENHRY and CDR2 SYGVKD come from the germline V gene. The CDR3 spans 14 residues. For the CDR3, the DNA is TGTGCCATCAACCCGGGACAGCCTTATAATGAGCAGTTCTTC. As protein: CAINPGQPYNEQFF.

There are a few counts of this clonotype. The chain is built from TRBV29-1 and TRBJ2-7; D possibly matches TRBD1 or TRBD2 (5 bases each). The length of the CDR3 is 13 residues. Germline V gene lookup returns CDR1 SQVTM and CDR2 ANQGSEA. V dropped 3 bases and J dropped 3 bases, with 12 bases sitting between them. The CDR3 DNA reads TGCAGCGTTGATCGAGGTGGGGGCTACGAGCAGTACTTC. This translates into CSVDRGGGYEQYF.